Sequencing of this T cell receptor (beta chain) was carried out in a study of CD8+ T cells in alopecia areata. At the level of the study: Administration of oral tofacitinib to treated patients was at 5 to 10 mg twice daily. Tofacitinib dosing lasted 6 to 18 months, which was then followed by 6 months off drug.

RNA extraction was followed by reverse transcription into cDNA, which acted as the sequencing template. Sequencing used immunoSEQ multiplex PCR; TCRdb keeps in-frame clones, though not all of them. This sample has around 300,000 clones, with 60% found just once. Treatment: oral pan-JAK inhibitor, 5-10 mg twice daily. The CDR3 contains 14 residues. V was cut by 7 bases and J by 2 bases, with 15 bases left in between. Germline V gives CDR1 SGHDT, CDR2 YYEEEE. Worth noting for this clone: Its specificity is not known.

Study-wide findings and caveats: Scalp and blood samples kept many expanded lesional clones throughout tofacitinib. Whether baseline CD8+ expansion is linked to response remains uncertain, given a single nonresponder.

V and J are TRBV5-6 and TRBJ1-2, with D maybe TRBD1 (5 bases). The TCR comes from a human donor with alopecia areata. The input for sequencing was CD4+ T cells sorted from blood, taken around week 53, from a patient treated with tofacitinib. CDR3 sequence: CASSLPTENYGYTF. CDR3 DNA sequence: TGTGCCAGCTCCCTCCCGACAGAAAACTATGGCTACACCTTC.